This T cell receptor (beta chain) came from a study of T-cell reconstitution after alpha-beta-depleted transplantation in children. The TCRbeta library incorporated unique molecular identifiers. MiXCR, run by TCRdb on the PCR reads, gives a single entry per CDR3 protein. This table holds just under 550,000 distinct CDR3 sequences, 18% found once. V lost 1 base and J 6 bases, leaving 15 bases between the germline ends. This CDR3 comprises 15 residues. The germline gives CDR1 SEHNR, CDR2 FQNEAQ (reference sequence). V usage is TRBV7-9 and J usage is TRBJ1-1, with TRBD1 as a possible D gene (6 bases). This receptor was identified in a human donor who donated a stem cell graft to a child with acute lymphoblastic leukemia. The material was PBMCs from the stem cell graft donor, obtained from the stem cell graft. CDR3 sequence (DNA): TGTGCCAGCAGCTTAGGTTCATACAGGGCCTCTGAAGCTTTCTTT. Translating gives CASSLGSYRASEAFF.